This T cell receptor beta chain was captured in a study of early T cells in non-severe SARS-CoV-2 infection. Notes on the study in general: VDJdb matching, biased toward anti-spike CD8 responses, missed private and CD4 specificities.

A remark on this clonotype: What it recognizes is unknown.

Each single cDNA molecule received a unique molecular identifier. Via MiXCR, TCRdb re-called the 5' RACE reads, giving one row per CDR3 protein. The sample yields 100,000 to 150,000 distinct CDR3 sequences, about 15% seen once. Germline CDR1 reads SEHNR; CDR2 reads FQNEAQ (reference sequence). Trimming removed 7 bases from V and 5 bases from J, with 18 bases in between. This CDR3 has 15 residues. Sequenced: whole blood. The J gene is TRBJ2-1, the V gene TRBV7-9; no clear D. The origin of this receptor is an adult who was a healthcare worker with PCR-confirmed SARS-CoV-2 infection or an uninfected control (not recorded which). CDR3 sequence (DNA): TGTGCCAGCAACCCCCCCTTTTCATCGGACAATGAGCAGTTCTTC. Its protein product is CASNPPFSSDNEQFF.